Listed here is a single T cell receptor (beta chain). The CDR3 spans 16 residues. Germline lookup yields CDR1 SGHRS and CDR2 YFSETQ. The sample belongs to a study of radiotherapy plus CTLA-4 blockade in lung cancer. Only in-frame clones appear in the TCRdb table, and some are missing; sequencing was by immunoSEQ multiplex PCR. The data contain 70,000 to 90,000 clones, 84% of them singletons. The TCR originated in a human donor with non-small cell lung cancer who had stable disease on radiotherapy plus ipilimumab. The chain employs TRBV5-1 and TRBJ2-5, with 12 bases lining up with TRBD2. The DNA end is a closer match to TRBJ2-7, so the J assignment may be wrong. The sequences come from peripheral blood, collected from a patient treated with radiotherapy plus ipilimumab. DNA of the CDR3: TGCGCCAGCAGCTTGGTAGGGACTAGCGGGCTCGACGAGCAGTACTTC. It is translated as CASSLVGTSGLDEQYF.